These 20 T cell receptor beta chains originate from one sample sequenced in a study of T cells after yellow fever vaccination. TCRdb fed the 5' RACE reads into MiXCR, producing one record per CDR3 protein. The data hold tens of thousands of distinct CDR3 sequences, with less than 8.5% observed a single time. Sequenced material: CD8+ T cells not binding an NS4B(214-222) dextramer, sorted from PBMCs, taken about 41 days after the first yellow fever vaccination. These receptors were collected from a man aged 18 to 35 who received the YFV17D yellow fever vaccine.

This clonotype was counted many times. The chain is built from TRBV3-1 and TRBJ2-5; D may correspond to TRBD1 or TRBD2 (5 bases each). Trimming removed 1 base at V and 2 bases at J, with 11 bases between. Looked up from germline, CDR1 is LGHDT and CDR2 is YNNKEL (reference sequence). CDR3 length: 15 amino acids. The CDR3 nucleotides are TGTGCCAGCAGCCAAGGACTAAAGGGGCAAGAGACCCAGTACTTC. Protein: CASSQGLKGQETQYF.

This clonotype was seen many times. One junction end disagrees with the germline gene, perhaps due to a read error. This chain joins TRBV6-1 and TRBJ2-3; 10 bases fit TRBD1. The length of the CDR3 is 15 residues. Germline CDR1 is MNHNS and CDR2 is SASEGT. This CDR3 reads CASREGQGGTDTQYF. CDR3 in DNA: TGTGCCAGCAGGGAAGGACAGGGGGGCACAGATACGCAGTATTTT.

The chain links TRBV6-5 to TRBJ2-5; D is undetermined. V was pared by 2 bases and J by 0 bases, with 16 bases between. There are 17 residues in the CDR3. Germline loops: CDR1 MNHEY, CDR2 SVGAGI. CDR3 amino acids: CASSYGVGISYQETQYF. The CDR3 bases are TGTGCCAGCAGTTACGGTGTGGGGATTTCGTACCAAGAGACCCAGTACTTC.

The genes are TRBV27 and TRBJ1-1; TRBD1 aligns across 9 bases. J lost 4 bases, V lost 0 bases, and 9 bases had no gene match. Germline lookup yields CDR1 MNHEY and CDR2 SMNVEV (reference sequence). CDR3 size: 17 residues. The CDR3 DNA reads TGTGCCAGCAGTTTATCGCCAGGGACAGGGTTTAGCACTGAAGCTTTCTTT. This encodes CASSLSPGTGFSTEAFF.

In its sample, this clonotype was seen a few times. This sequence joins TRBV21-1 and TRBJ2-5; the D call in the table, TRBD2, was not verified against the DNA. TRBV21-1 is termed a pseudogene. This CDR3 is built from 16 residues. CDR3 sequence: CASSKALAAYQETQYF. DNA of the CDR3: TGTGCCAGCAGCAAAGCCCTAGCGGCCTACCAAGAGACCCAGTACTTC.

This clonotype showed up many times. The chain couples TRBV27 to TRBJ2-3; 10 positions agree with TRBD2. V was pared by 10 bases and J by 0 bases, with 10 bases of the junction left unmatched. Germline-derived CDR1 and CDR2 are MNHEY and SMNVEV (reference sequence). The CDR3 runs 16 residues. The CDR3, as DNA: TGTGCCACCAAAGCGGGGGGGCCAACTAGCACAGATACGCAGTATTTT. Translating gives CATKAGGPTSTDTQYF.

The table lists this clonotype with many counts. The V gene is TRBV3-1, the J gene TRBJ2-1; D gene uncertain. Trimming left V 1 base short and J 1 base short, with 5 bases between. This CDR3 is 14 amino acids long. CDR1 is LGHDT, CDR2 YNNKEL, per germline (reference sequence). CDR3 nucleotide sequence: TGTGCCAGCAGCCAAGCGGATTCCTACAATGAGCAGTTCTTC. As protein: CASSQADSYNEQFF.

This clonotype has a count of ten or more. J is TRBJ1-1 and V is TRBV6-2 or TRBV6-3; possibly TRBD1 for D (6 bases). Germline V gene data show CDR1 as MNHEY and CDR2 as SVGEGT. The germline V and J ends were trimmed by 11 bases and 1 base, with 14 bases remaining between them. The CDR3 contains 13 residues. As DNA, the CDR3 is TGTGCCGGAAGTTGGACAGCGAACACTGAAGCTTTCTTT. It yields the protein CAGSWTANTEAFF.

This clonotype was seen at least ten times. The chain is built from TRBV25-1 and TRBJ1-1, with D perhaps matching TRBD1 (5 bases). This CDR3 has 15 residues. Germline loops: CDR1 MGHDK, CDR2 SYGVNS. Trimming took 2 bases from V and 2 from J, leaving 12 bases between them. DNA of the CDR3: TGTGCCAGCAGTGAAGACAGATCGCTCAACACTGAAGCTTTCTTT. Its translation: CASSEDRSLNTEAFF.

This clonotype was counted a single time. Being one base from a much bigger clone, this may be a read error. The rearrangement links TRBV12-3 or TRBV12-4 to TRBJ1-2; 7 nucleotides match TRBD1. CDR3 length: 15 amino acids. Trimming removed 3 bases from V and 2 bases from J; junction bases left unmatched: 6. For the CDR3, the DNA is TGTGCCAGCAGTTTGCTGGCAGGGGGGAACTATGGCTACACCTTC. This codes for CASSLLAGGNYGYTF.

This clonotype was seen only a few times. The rearrangement uses TRBV6-2 or TRBV6-3 and TRBJ2-2; D assignment may be TRBD1 or TRBD2 (6 bases each). The CDR3 is 14 amino acids. Between the trimmed V and J ends, which lost 4 bases and 7 bases, there was a span of 13 bases. Germline lookup yields CDR1 MNHEY and CDR2 SVGEGT. CDR3 loop: CASSSRRGGGELFF. In DNA form, the CDR3 reads TGTGCCAGCAGTTCCCGCAGGGGAGGCGGGGAGCTGTTTTTT.

This clonotype was found once. The V call is TRBV19, the J call TRBJ1-6; no clear D gene. Germline CDR1 is LNHDA and CDR2 is SQIVND (reference sequence). V dropped 7 bases and J dropped 5 bases, with 9 bases sitting between them. The CDR3 extends over 13 amino acids. In DNA form, the CDR3 reads TGTGCCAGTATGGTCAGAAATAATTCACCCCTCCACTTT. Amino acid sequence: CASMVRNNSPLHF. Complete variable domain (other parts from reference TRBV19 and TRBJ1-6): DGGITQSPKYLFRKEGQNVTLSCEQNLNHDAMYWYRQDPGQGLRLIYYSQIVNDFQKGDIAEGYSVSREKKESFPLTVTSAQKNPTAFYLCASMVRNNSPLHFGNGTRLTVT.

The chain uses TRBV29-1 and TRBJ2-3, with a tentative D call TRBD2 (5 bases). Trimming removed 4 bases from V and 0 bases from J, with 17 bases in between. The CDR3 is made up of 16 amino acids. Per the germline V gene, CDR1 is SQVTM and CDR2 is ANQGSEA. The CDR3 loop is CSVVLEGLTSTDTQYF. CDR3 bases: TGCAGCGTTGTCCTTGAGGGTCTAACTAGCACAGATACGCAGTATTTT.

This chain connects TRBV5-4 to TRBJ2-7; D is perhaps TRBD1 or TRBD2 (5 bases each). The ends were cut back, 4 bases at V and 2 bases at J, with 13 bases in the middle. Germline CDR1 and CDR2: SGHNT and YYREEE (reference sequence). This CDR3 comprises 14 residues. The CDR3 protein is CASSRQGVPYEQYF. CDR3 bases: TGTGCCAGCAGCCGGCAGGGAGTCCCCTACGAGCAGTACTTC.

This clonotype showed up just a few times. The chain uses TRBV27 and TRBJ2-2, with D perhaps matching TRBD2 (5 bases). In germline, CDR1 is MNHEY, CDR2 SMNVEV (reference sequence). The CDR3 totals 14 residues. V dropped 9 bases and J dropped 7 bases, with 18 bases sitting between them. CDR3 residues: CASSPGNRIGELFF. The CDR3 DNA reads as TGTGCCAGTTCGCCGGGAAATCGGATCGGGGAGCTGTTTTTT.

The rearrangement joins TRBV4-2 to TRBJ2-7, with D perhaps TRBD1 (6 bases). Between the trimmed V and J ends, which lost 4 bases and 3 bases, there was a span of 16 bases. The germline V gene has CDR1 LGHNA and CDR2 YNFKEQ. This CDR3 spans 15 amino acids. The DNA for the CDR3 is TGTGCCAGCAGCCCCCGAATTGGGGGCCTCTACGAGCAGTACTTC. This codes for CASSPRIGGLYEQYF.

This clonotype has at least ten counts. The genes are TRBV12-3 or TRBV12-4 and TRBJ2-3; D gene ambiguous. This CDR3 is built from 12 residues. Trimming left V 6 bases short and J 0 bases short, with 4 bases between. This CDR3 reads CASSRSTDTQYF. In DNA, the CDR3 is TGTGCCAGCAGCCGAAGCACAGATACGCAGTATTTT.

This clonotype was picked up a small number of times. V gene TRBV6-2 or TRBV6-3 combines with J gene TRBJ1-5, with D unresolved. Trimming cost V 6 bases and J 7 bases, with 10 bases left between them. The CDR3 runs 12 residues. CDR1 is MNHEY, CDR2 SVGEGT, per germline. CDR3: CASSQAVQPQHF. The CDR3 DNA reads TGTGCCAGCAGCCAAGCGGTGCAGCCCCAGCATTTT.

This clonotype is termed medium-sized. This sequence joins TRBV15 and TRBJ1-5, with D unclear. CDR3 length: 17 amino acids. The V end was cut by 0 bases, the J end by 3 bases, with 15 bases between. CDR1 is LNHNV, CDR2 YYDKDF, per germline (reference sequence). The CDR3 DNA reads as TGTGCCACCAGCAGAGAATGGGCCGTTCCGTTCAATCAGCCCCAGCATTTT. The encoded protein is CATSREWAVPFNQPQHF. Drawing the rest from reference TRBV15 and TRBJ1-5, the complete variable domain is DAMVIQNPRYQVTQFGKPVTLSCSQTLNHNVMYWYQQKSSQAPKLLFHYYDKDFNNEADTPDNFQSRRPNTSFCFLDIRSPGLGDTAMYLCATSREWAVPFNQPQHFGDGTRLSIL.

This chain joins TRBV12-3 or TRBV12-4 and TRBJ2-7, with a tentative D call TRBD2 (6 bases). Deletions cut 8 bases from V and 0 bases from J, with 14 bases between. This CDR3 is built from 14 residues. The CDR3 DNA reads TGTGCCAGCTCGAGGCGGAGGGACTCCTACGAGCAGTACTTC. It specifies CASSRRRDSYEQYF.